A selection of T cell receptor beta chains follows, all from one sample in a study of graft-versus-host responses after intestinal transplantation. Sequenced by immunoSEQ multiplex PCR; TCRdb stores in-frame clones only, minus some. The data show approximately 60,000 clones, 85% to 90% seen once. The sample in question was PBMCs, obtained 26 days after transplant. The receptors here all came from a human patient who received an intestinal transplant, so some T cells may come from the graft donor. Both conserved end residues are part of each CDR3. D genes are given only for firm matches. Size tells how often a clone was seen (once, few, many) or the class of an expanded clone, and some rows leave it out.

- 14 TRBD2 TRBJ2-5 TRBV7-9 TGTGCCAGCAGCCGCGGGGGGGAGGGAGAGACCCAGTACTTC CASSRGGEGETQYF
- 15 TRBD2 TRBJ2-3 TRBV6-5 TGTGCCAGCAGTTACATGGGAGGGGAGGGTCATACGCAGTATTTT CASSYMGGEGHTQYF
- 13 - TRBJ1-1 TRBV27 TGTGCCAGCAGTTTGGTCCGCGATCGAGAAGCTTTCTTT CASSLVRDREAFF
- 16 TRBD1 TRBJ2-1 TRBV4-3 TGCGCCAGCAGCCAGGCAGGGGGACAGGGCTACAATGAGCAGTTCTTC CASSQAGGQGYNEQFF
once 12 - TRBJ1-4 TRBV6-1 TGTGCCAGCAGTCCCTGGGGAGGGACGCCTGCGTTT CASSPWGGTPAF
- 15 - TRBJ1-1 TRBV11-2 TGTGCCAGCAGCTTAGTTATTGAGCGGAACACTGAAGCTTTCTTT CASSLVIERNTEAFF
- 15 TRBD1 TRBJ1-1 TRBV18 TGTGCCAGCTCCCAGGGGACAGTCGGTACCACTGAAGCTTTCTTT CASSQGTVGTTEAFF
- 12 - TRBJ2-3 TRBV7-9 TGTGCCAGCAGCCCGCGTACAGATACGCAGTATTTT CASSPRTDTQYF
- 13 TRBD1 TRBJ1-2 TRBV30 TGTGCCGTATATTCAGGGGGTAACTATGGCTACACCTTC CAVYSGGNYGYTF
few 17 TRBD2 TRBJ2-2 TRBV19 TGTGCCAGTAGTCGGGCAGCGGGGGCCGCGGACACCGGGGAGCTGTTTTTT CASSRAAGAADTGELFF
- 20 TRBD2 TRBJ2-7 TRBV15 TGTGCCACCAGCAGCCCCCAGCGGGAGCAGGCTTCGCCGAGTTCCTACGAGCAGTACTTC CATSSPQREQASPSSYEQYF
- 13 - TRBJ2-5 TRBV18 TGTGCCAGCTCACCACCGTATCAAGAGACCCAGTACTTC CASSPPYQETQYF
- 16 - TRBJ2-1 TRBV6-5 - CASSSSTSGGSNEQFF
- 12 TRBD1 TRBJ2-7 TRBV7-9 TGTGCCAGCAGCCGGACAGGAGCCGAGCAGTACTTC CASSRTGAEQYF
- 14 TRBD1 TRBJ1-1 TRBV5-1 TGCGCCAGCAGCGACAGGGCGCTGAACACTGAAGCTTTCTTT CASSDRALNTEAFF
- 11 - TRBJ1-2 TRBV6-5 TGTGCCGTCTCGGCAGGCTTAGGCTACACCTTC CAVSAGLGYTF
- 16 TRBD1 TRBJ1-2 TRBV5-1 TGCGCCAGCAGCTTCGACCCAGGCGGGACAGACTATGGCTACACCTTC CASSFDPGGTDYGYTF
few 14 - TRBJ1-6 TRBV15 TGTGCCACCAGCAGAGGTACAGGTTCGGCACCCCTCCACTTT CATSRGTGSAPLHF
- 20 TRBD2 TRBJ2-2 TRBV5-1 TGCGCCAGCAGCTTGGCCAGGGCTAGCGGGAGCATTAGGAACACCGGGGAGCTGTTTTTT CASSLARASGSIRNTGELFF
- 13 - TRBJ2-5 TRBV13 TGTGCCAGCAGCTTAGGCTTGCGGGAGACCCAGTACTTC CASSLGLRETQYF
- 16 - TRBJ2-6 TRBV2 TGTGCCAGCAGGAACAGGCTGGCTGCTGGGGCCAACGTCCTGACTTTC CASRNRLAAGANVLTF
- 12 - TRBJ1-5 TRBV4-1 TGCGCCAGCAGCCAAGGGACACAGCCCCAGCATTTT CASSQGTQPQHF
few 12 - TRBJ1-1 TRBV19 TGTGCCTCCCGGGCGGGGAACACTGAAGCTTTCTTT CASRAGNTEAFF
- 14 - TRBJ2-6 TRBV2 TGTGCCAGCAGCCCTCCCTTTGGGGCCAACGTCCTGACTTTC CASSPPFGANVLTF
- 14 TRBD1 TRBJ1-1 TRBV2 TGTGCCAGCAGTGTTACAGGGGGGGTAGTTGAAGCTTTCTTT CASSVTGGVVEAFF
- 16 TRBD2 TRBJ2-1 TRBV27 TGTGCCAGCAGTTTATACGGACTAGCGGGAATTAATGAGCAGTTCTTC CASSLYGLAGINEQFF
- 13 TRBD2 TRBJ2-5 TRBV18 TGTGCCAGCTCACGGGGGAGGGAAGAGACCCAGTACTTC CASSRGREETQYF
- 15 TRBD2 TRBJ2-1 TRBV14 TGTGCCAGCAGCCGTGGGGGGGGCTCCTACAATGAGCAGTTCTTC CASSRGGGSYNEQFF
- 16 TRBD2 TRBJ2-3 TRBV5-8 TGTGCCAGCAGCTTGCCGGCGGGGGGATCGACAGATACGCAGTATTTT CASSLPAGGSTDTQYF
once 14 TRBD1 TRBJ2-7 TRBV6-5 TGTGCCAGCAGTTACGGAAGACAGGGGACAGCTTTAAACTTC CASSYGRQGTALNF
- 16 TRBD1 TRBJ1-5 TRBV2 TGTGCCAGCAGTGAAGGCACCGGGACAGGGGTGCGGCCCCAGCATTTT CASSEGTGTGVRPQHF
- 17 - TRBJ1-2 TRBV27 TGTGCCAGCAGTCCCTCTGGGGGAGGGAGCCTCCTGTATGGCTACACCTTC CASSPSGGGSLLYGYTF
- 16 TRBD2 TRBJ2-7 TRBV5-8 TGTGCCAGCAGCCAACGCCCGGGACTAGAGGCCTACGAGCAGTACTTC CASSQRPGLEAYEQYF
- 11 - TRBJ2-1 TRBV20-1 TGCAGTGCTAGGGGGGGGCCCGAGCAGTTCTTC CSARGGPEQFF
- 15 - TRBJ1-4 TRBV2 TGTGCCAGCAGTGACAGGGACACCGTTAATGAAAAACTGTTTTTT CASSDRDTVNEKLFF
once 12 - TRBJ1-4 TRBV5-4 TGTGCCAGCAGTTCAACACCCGAAAAACTGTTTTTT CASSSTPEKLFF
- 16 TRBD2 TRBJ2-5 TRBV7-6 TGTGCCAGCAGCTTTCGCAGGCGGGAGGGGGGGGAGACCCAGTACTTC CASSFRRREGGETQYF
few 14 - TRBJ2-1 TRBV5-1 TGCGCCAGCAGCGGGGACTCCGGGGGAAATGAGCAGTTCTTC CASSGDSGGNEQFF
- 15 - TRBJ1-5 TRBV21-1 TGTGCCAGCAGCAAAGGTACAGGAAAGAATCAGCCCCAGCATTTT CASSKGTGKNQPQHF
- 14 - TRBJ1-1 TRBV28 TGTGCCAGCAGGGGCCAGGGATGGAACACTGAAGCTTTCTTT CASRGQGWNTEAFF
- 13 TRBD1 TRBJ2-1 TRBV29-1 TGCAGCGCCCGCGGGACAGGGTTTAATGAGCAGTTCTTC CSARGTGFNEQFF
few 15 - TRBJ2-1 TRBV6-5 TGTGCCAGCAGTGCGTCGGCTAGCGTCTACAATGAGCAGTTCTTC CASSASASVYNEQFF
few 12 - TRBJ1-2 TRBV30 TGTGCCTGGAGCACAGGGCCCTATGGCTACACCTTC CAWSTGPYGYTF
- 17 TRBD1 TRBJ2-7 TRBV6-1 TGTGCCAGCAGTGAGGCCACGACCGGGACAGGGATTTACGAGCAGTACTTC CASSEATTGTGIYEQYF
- 12 - TRBJ1-5 TRBV6-5 TGTGCCAGCAGTGAAGGCAGGGGCCCCCAGCATTTT CASSEGRGPQHF
- 15 TRBD2 TRBJ2-5 TRBV6-6 TGTGCCAGCAGTTCTATACTAGCGGGGGGAGAGACCCAGTACTTC CASSSILAGGETQYF
- 11 - TRBJ2-1 TRBV7-6 TGTGCCAGCAGCGACACAAATGAGCAGTTCTTC CASSDTNEQFF
- 14 - TRBJ2-5 TRBV9 TGTGCCAGCAGCGTAGAAGGGGGACAAGAGACCCAGTACTTC CASSVEGGQETQYF
- 15 - TRBJ2-1 TRBV7-3 TGTGCCAGCAGCTTAGAGGGGGGGCCCTACAATGAGCAGTTCTTC CASSLEGGPYNEQFF
- 16 - TRBJ2-5 TRBV7-9 TGTGCCAGCAGCTTAGACAGGCCACTTTGGAAAGAGACCCAGTACTTC CASSLDRPLWKETQYF
- 12 TRBD1 TRBJ1-1 TRBV29-1 TGCAGCTCGGGACAGGGGATCGATGAAGCTTTCTTT CSSGQGIDEAFF
- 16 TRBD1 TRBJ2-7 TRBV7-9 TGTGCCAGCAGCTACTTTGACAGGGCAAGCCCCTACGAGCAGTACTTC CASSYFDRASPYEQYF
- 13 - TRBJ1-4 TRBV11-2 TGTGCCAGCAGCCCCCTATCAAATGAAAAACTGTTTTTT CASSPLSNEKLFF
few 17 - TRBJ2-7 TRBV19 TGTGCCAGTAGTGTGGTGGTGTCGGCGGCCTTTTCCTACGAGCAGTACTTC CASSVVVSAAFSYEQYF
once 14 - TRBJ1-2 TRBV15 TGTGCCACCAGCAGAGATGCGTCCCTCTATGGCTACACCTTC CATSRDASLYGYTF
- 14 - TRBJ2-1 TRBV11-2 TGTGCCAGCAGCACGGGGGACAGATACAATGAGCAGTTCTTC CASSTGDRYNEQFF